The T cell receptor (beta chain) described here comes from a study of identifying expanded T cells in peripheral blood. Sequencing used immunoSEQ multiplex PCR; TCRdb keeps in-frame clones, though not all of them. Of 75,000 to 95,000 clones detected, approximately 89% appear once; the ten largest clones hold around 2.8%. V dropped 9 bases and J dropped 3; count of bases not matched to a gene: 7. Germline loops: CDR1 LNHDA, CDR2 SQIVND (reference sequence). This CDR3 has 14 amino acids. The sequence was obtained from a person between 18 and 75 years old in good health. This chain uses TRBV19 with TRBJ2-2; 7 bases agree with TRBD2. Material: blood. The CDR3 DNA sequence: TGTGCCAGCGGTTTTGGGGGGGACACCGGGGAGCTGTTTTTT. Protein sequence: CASGFGGDTGELFF.